This TCR beta chain was identified in a study of shared clonotypes between healthy human individuals. Remarks on this clone: Its target is unknown.

Regarding the study as a whole: Genetic and exposure-history diversity was limited by the few donors. Unshared clonotypes carried lower generation probabilities than those common to all four donors.

Nashville, Tennessee was home to all donors, who were Caucasian adults. CD4+ cells yielded CD45RA+ naive and CD45RA-negative memory subsets. Some clones are missing from TCRdb's copy, which holds only in-frame ones; the method was immunoSEQ multiplex PCR. The sample includes about a million clones, approximately 80% of them seen just once. The V gene lost 6 bases and the J gene lost 0 bases, with 11 bases spanning the gap. Per the germline V gene, CDR1 is MGHDK and CDR2 is SYGVNS. This CDR3 has 14 residues. The chain combines TRBV25-1 with TRBJ1-1; D is possibly TRBD1 (5 bases). Material: memory CD4+ T cells from PBMCs. Regarding subset: CD45RA-negative fraction. This clonotype was obtained from a man aged 18 to 29 in good health. Some clones in this sample may be carry-over from other donors' samples. This chain's CDR3 is CASSRGLLNTEAFF. The CDR3 DNA reads TGTGCCAGCAGCCGGGGACTTTTGAACACTGAAGCTTTCTTT.